Listed here are 26 T cell receptor beta chains from one sample, sequenced in a study of blood T cell repertoires in COVID-19. Produced via immunoSEQ multiplex PCR; TCRdb's table is partial and in-frame only. The table shows approximately 290,000 clones, with approximately 85% occurring only once. Sequencing was carried out using PBMCs or T cells enriched from blood (not recorded which). The receptors were gathered from a woman in her twenties or thirties who had recovered from COVID-19.

This clone was seen once. V usage is TRBV7-8 and J usage is TRBJ2-2; 10 positions agree with TRBD2. CDR1 is SGHVS, CDR2 FQNEAQ, per germline. This CDR3 is 16 amino acids long. V lost 3 bases and J lost 7; bases outside the gene matches: 8. The CDR3: CASSFLSGRVIGELFF. The CDR3 nucleotides are TGTGCCAGCAGCTTCCTGAGCGGGAGGGTTATCGGGGAGCTGTTTTTT.

V is TRBV12-5 and J is TRBJ2-1; D perhaps matches TRBD1 (5 bases). Germline values: CDR1 LGHNT, CDR2 FRNRAP. The CDR3 runs 18 residues. Between the trimmed V and J ends, which lost 0 bases and 7 bases, there was a span of 22 bases. The CDR3 sequence is CASGLVPGYNNGMNEQFF. The CDR3 DNA is TGTGCTAGTGGTTTGGTACCAGGGTATAATAATGGAATGAATGAGCAGTTCTTC.

The chain carries TRBV5-1 and TRBJ2-5, with TRBD1 matching 9 bases. With 5 bases clipped from V and 2 bases from J, the junction kept 10 bases outside the gene matches. Germline V gives CDR1 SGHRS, CDR2 YFSETQ. CDR3 length: 16 amino acids. CDR3 nucleotides: TGCGCCAGCAGACCAATTTACAGGGGGCATCAAGAGACCCAGTACTTC. Encoded protein: CASRPIYRGHQETQYF.

This sequence joins TRBV5-1 and TRBJ1-1, with D possibly being TRBD1 (6 bases). V shed 3 bases and J shed 3 bases, with 12 bases lying between them. Per the germline V gene, CDR1 is SGHRS and CDR2 is YFSETQ. The CDR3 runs 14 residues. CDR3 bases: TGCGCCAGCAGCTGGGGGGGCGAGGACACTGAAGCTTTCTTT. Its protein product is CASSWGGEDTEAFF.

This clone was found many times. The chain recombines TRBV11-2 with TRBJ1-1; D perhaps matches TRBD1 (5 bases). The CDR3 is 16 amino acids. Trimming removed 1 base from V and 2 bases from J, with 14 bases in between. Germline V gene sequence: CDR1 SGHAT, CDR2 FQNNGV. CDR3 DNA: TGTGCCAGCAGCTTAGGGGGGGTGTCTTACAACACTGAAGCTTTCTTT. As protein: CASSLGGVSYNTEAFF.

CDR3 bases: TGTGCCAGCAGCCCGCGGGGCCCCGAGAGCAATCAGCCCCAGCATTTT. Translating it yields CASSPRGPESNQPQHF. The genes are TRBV28 and TRBJ1-5; possible D gene TRBD1, 5 bases. Trimming pared 6 bases from V and 1 base from J, leaving 16 bases between. This CDR3 has 16 residues. Germline CDR1 and CDR2: MDHEN and SYDVKM.

The V and J genes are TRBV5-4 and TRBJ1-1; tentative D call: TRBD1 (6 bases). The CDR3 has 16 residues. Looked up from germline, CDR1 is SGHNT and CDR2 is YYREEE (reference sequence). V was trimmed by 0 bases and J by 2 bases, leaving 14 bases between them. The CDR3 DNA is TGTGCCAGCAGCTTGGCCCAACAGGGATTTAACACTGAAGCTTTCTTT. Translating gives CASSLAQQGFNTEAFF.

This rearrangement joins TRBV28 to TRBJ1-6; D gene unclear. The germline V gene has CDR1 MDHEN and CDR2 SYDVKM. This CDR3 has 15 amino acids. Trimming took 5 bases from V and 4 from J, leaving 12 bases between them. This CDR3 reads CASSSRGWYNSPLHF. Written as DNA, the CDR3 is TGTGCCAGCAGTAGCCGGGGTTGGTATAATTCACCCCTCCACTTT.

The chain recombines TRBV6-1 with TRBJ1-1; D not certain. Germline CDR1 reads MNHNS; CDR2 reads SASEGT. This CDR3 is 11 amino acids long. V was shortened by 5 bases and J by 8 bases, with 9 bases between the two germline ends. DNA of the CDR3: TGTGCCAGCAGTCTGGTGGCCGAAGCTTTCTTT. The encoded protein is CASSLVAEAFF.

The chain recombines TRBV10-2 with TRBJ1-2, with TRBD1 identical over 11 bases. Losses at the gene ends were 6 bases for V and 7 bases for J; bases not matched to a gene: 4. Germline CDR1 is WSHSY and CDR2 is SAAADI. The CDR3 sequence is 13 residues long. CDR3 residues: CASSRTGGSGYTF. The CDR3 DNA reads as TGCGCCAGCAGCCGGACAGGGGGCTCTGGCTACACCTTC.

The V call is TRBV14, the J call TRBJ2-4; 7 positions match TRBD2. J lost 2 bases, V lost 0 bases, and 7 bases had no gene match. CDR3 size: 17 residues. Germline V gene lookup returns CDR1 SGHDN and CDR2 FVKESK. This CDR3 reads CASSQDDPSGTKNIQYF. DNA for the CDR3: TGTGCCAGCAGCCAAGATGACCCTAGCGGAACCAAAAACATTCAGTACTTC.

J is TRBJ2-1 and V is TRBV10-2, with D maybe TRBD1 (6 bases). Trimming stripped 4 bases from V and 2 bases from J, with 15 bases between. This CDR3 comprises 16 residues. Germline V gene data show CDR1 as WSHSY and CDR2 as SAAADI. DNA for the CDR3: TGCGCCAGCAGTGCATGGACAGTGTTTCCCTACAATGAGCAGTTCTTC. Translation gives CASSAWTVFPYNEQFF.

The CDR3 loop is CASSYSQADTQYF. Here the CDR3 DNA reads TGTGCCAGCAGTTACTCGCAGGCAGATACGCAGTATTTT. The V and J genes are TRBV6-5 and TRBJ2-3; D is undetermined. The CDR3 extends over 13 amino acids. Germline lookup yields CDR1 MNHEY and CDR2 SVGAGI. Deletions cut 0 bases from V and 4 bases from J, with 5 bases between.

The gene calls are TRBV6-5 and TRBJ1-5, with TRBD1 as a possible D gene (6 bases). The V end was cut by 6 bases, the J end by 7 bases, with 19 bases between. Germline V gives CDR1 MNHEY, CDR2 SVGAGI. The CDR3 runs to 15 residues. The chain's CDR3 is CASSAQRGARQPQHF. CDR3 DNA sequence: TGTGCCAGCAGCGCCCAACGGGGGGCTCGGCAGCCCCAGCATTTT.

The chain joins TRBV9 to TRBJ1-6, with a tentative D call TRBD1 (5 bases). Trimming pared 2 bases from V and 5 bases from J, leaving 14 bases between. This CDR3 has 16 amino acids. Germline values: CDR1 SGDLS, CDR2 YYNGEE. The CDR3 is CASSVSFGADNSPLHF. CDR3 sequence (DNA): TGTGCCAGCAGCGTTTCTTTTGGGGCGGATAATTCACCCCTCCACTTT.

This clone was seen a handful of times. The chain joins TRBV30 to TRBJ1-4, with TRBD1 matching over 8 bases. The CDR3 contains 14 residues. The germline V gene has CDR1 GTSNPN and CDR2 SVGIG (reference sequence). Unmatched junction bases numbered 4, after V lost 4 bases and J lost 3 bases. The CDR3 bases are TGTGCCTGGACTAGACAGGGGCCTAATGAAAAACTGTTTTTT. Amino acid sequence: CAWTRQGPNEKLFF.

This clone was picked up one time. The chain is built from TRBV3-1 (or the pseudogene TRBV3-2) and TRBJ1-1; D possibly corresponds to TRBD1 (5 bases). The ends were cut back, 3 bases at V and 5 bases at J, with 10 bases in the middle. Germline V gene lookup returns CDR1 LGHDT and CDR2 YNNKEL (reference sequence). CDR3 length: 13 amino acids. CDR3 sequence: CASSHWGETEAFF. The CDR3 DNA reads TGTGCCAGCAGCCATTGGGGGGAGACTGAAGCTTTCTTT.

The rearrangement joins TRBV3-1 (or the pseudogene TRBV3-2) to TRBJ2-2; a possible D gene is TRBD2 (5 bases). V lost 4 bases to trimming and J lost 5 bases, with 11 bases between them. Germline V gene data show CDR1 as LGHDT and CDR2 as YNNKEL (reference sequence). The CDR3 is made up of 14 amino acids. The CDR3 sequence is CASSRTPETGELFF. CDR3 sequence (DNA): TGTGCCAGCAGCCGGACTCCCGAAACCGGGGAGCTGTTTTTT.

V and J are TRBV6-5 and TRBJ1-2; 7 bases align to TRBD1. Germline V gene lookup returns CDR1 MNHEY and CDR2 SVGAGI. The CDR3 is 13 amino acids. Germline trimming cut 7 bases from V and 7 bases from J; bases unmatched to any gene: 9. The CDR3 loop reads CASTLRQGGGYTF. Written as DNA, the CDR3 is TGTGCCAGCACCCTCAGACAGGGAGGTGGCTACACCTTC.

The V and J genes are TRBV3-1 (or the pseudogene TRBV3-2) and TRBJ1-5; TRBD1 aligns across 9 bases. There are 16 residues in the CDR3. Germline loops: CDR1 LGHDT, CDR2 YNNKEL (reference sequence). V gave up 1 base and J gave up 4 bases; unmatched junction bases: 5. The CDR3 protein is CASSQGGQGLNQPQHF. The CDR3, as DNA: TGTGCCAGCAGCCAAGGAGGACAGGGGTTAAATCAGCCCCAGCATTTT.

This clone was seen only a few times. J is TRBJ1-1 and V is TRBV23-1; tentative D call: TRBD1 (5 bases). TRBV23-1 is known as an ORF, though its function is uncertain. The germline V and J ends were trimmed by 0 bases and 6 bases, with 17 bases remaining between them. The CDR3 sequence is 16 residues long. The CDR3 loop reads CASSQSRGLLVPEAFF. CDR3 nucleotides: TGCGCCAGCAGTCAATCTCGGGGACTTTTGGTCCCTGAAGCTTTCTTT.

The V gene is TRBV5-1, the J gene TRBJ1-6; 9 bases align to TRBD1. CDR1 is SGHRS and CDR2 is YFSETQ in the germline V gene. With 1 base clipped from V and 5 bases from J, the junction kept 4 bases outside the gene matches. The CDR3 sequence is 16 residues long. CDR3 in amino acids: CASSLLDRGDNSPLHF. The CDR3, as DNA: TGCGCCAGCAGCTTGTTGGACAGGGGAGATAATTCACCCCTCCACTTT.

The rearrangement uses TRBV27 and TRBJ2-7; 10 nucleotides line up with TRBD1. The germline V gene has CDR1 MNHEY and CDR2 SMNVEV (reference sequence). V lost 4 bases, J lost 4 bases, and 4 bases stayed unmatched. This CDR3 spans 14 amino acids. The CDR3 protein is CASSYGTGEYEQYF. In nucleotides, the CDR3 is TGTGCCAGCAGTTACGGGACAGGGGAATACGAGCAGTACTTC.

The gene calls are TRBV28 and TRBJ2-3; 12 bases are a match to TRBD2. Germline loops: CDR1 MDHEN, CDR2 SYDVKM. J lost 4 bases, V lost 6 bases, and 8 bases had no gene match. This CDR3 region has 16 residues. CDR3 bases: TGTGCCAGCAGGCCCCTAGCGGGGGGGGGTTCAGATACGCAGTATTTT. Translation gives CASRPLAGGGSDTQYF.

The rearrangement joins TRBV29-1 to TRBJ1-2; 7 nucleotides match TRBD1. CDR1 and CDR2 from the germline V gene are SQVTM and ANQGSEA. Trimming took 7 bases from V and 6 from J; bases not matched to a gene: 17. The CDR3 spans 15 residues. The CDR3 is CSAYKTQQGSNGYTF. The DNA for the CDR3 is TGCAGCGCTTACAAGACGCAACAGGGGAGTAATGGCTACACCTTC.

The J gene is TRBJ1-1, the V gene TRBV28; TRBD1 matches 8 bases. The V gene end was trimmed by 6 bases and the J gene end by 5 bases; junction bases not matched to a gene: 8. The CDR3 is 14 amino acids. Germline CDR1 and CDR2: MDHEN and SYDVKM. The CDR3 reads CASRLGTGGTEAFF. The CDR3 coding sequence is TGTGCCAGCAGACTCGGGACAGGCGGAACTGAAGCTTTCTTT.